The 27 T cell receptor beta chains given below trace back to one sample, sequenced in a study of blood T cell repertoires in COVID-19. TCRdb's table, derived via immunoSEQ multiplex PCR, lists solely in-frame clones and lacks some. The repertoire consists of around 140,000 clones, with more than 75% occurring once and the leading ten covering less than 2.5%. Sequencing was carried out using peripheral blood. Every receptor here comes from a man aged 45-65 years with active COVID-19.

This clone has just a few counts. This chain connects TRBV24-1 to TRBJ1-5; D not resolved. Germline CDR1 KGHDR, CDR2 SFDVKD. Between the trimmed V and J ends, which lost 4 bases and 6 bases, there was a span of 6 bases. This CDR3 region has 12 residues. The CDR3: CATSDRSQPQHF. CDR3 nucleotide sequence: TGTGCCACCAGTGACAGGTCTCAGCCCCAGCATTTT.

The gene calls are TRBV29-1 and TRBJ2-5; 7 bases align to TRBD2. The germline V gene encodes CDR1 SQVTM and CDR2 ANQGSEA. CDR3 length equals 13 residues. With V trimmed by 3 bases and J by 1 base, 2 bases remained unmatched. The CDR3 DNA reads TGCAGCGTTGATCGGGGGGTCCAAGAGACCCAGTACTTC. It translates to CSVDRGVQETQYF.

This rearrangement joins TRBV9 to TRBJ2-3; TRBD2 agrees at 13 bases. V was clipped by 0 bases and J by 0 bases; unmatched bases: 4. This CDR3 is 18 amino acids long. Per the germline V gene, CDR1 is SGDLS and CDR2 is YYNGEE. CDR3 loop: CASSVGLAGGTSTDTQYF. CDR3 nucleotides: TGTGCCAGCAGCGTAGGACTAGCGGGGGGAACTAGCACAGATACGCAGTATTTT.

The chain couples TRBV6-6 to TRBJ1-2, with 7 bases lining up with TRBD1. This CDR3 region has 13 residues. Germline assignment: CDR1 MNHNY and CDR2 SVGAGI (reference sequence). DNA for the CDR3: TGTGGGGCGGGGCAGGGGGTAAATTATGGCTACACCTTC. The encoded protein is CGAGQGVNYGYTF.

CDR3 coding DNA: TGTGCCACCAGCAGCACGGACAATAGAAATGCCGAAGCTTTCTTT. It is translated as CATSSTDNRNAEAFF. The chain carries TRBV15 and TRBJ1-1; possibly TRBD1 for D (5 bases). The V gene lost 3 bases and the J gene lost 8 bases, with 19 bases spanning the gap. The CDR3 contains 15 residues. Germline assignment: CDR1 LNHNV and CDR2 YYDKDF (reference sequence).

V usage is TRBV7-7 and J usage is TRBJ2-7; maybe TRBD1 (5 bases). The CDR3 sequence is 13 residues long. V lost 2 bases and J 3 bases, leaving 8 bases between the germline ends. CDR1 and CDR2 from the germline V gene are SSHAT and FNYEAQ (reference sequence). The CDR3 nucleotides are TGTGCCAGCAGCTTAACCAGGGACTACGAGCAGTACTTC. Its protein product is CASSLTRDYEQYF. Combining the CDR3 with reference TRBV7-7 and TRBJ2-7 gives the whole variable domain GAGVSQSPRYKVTKRGQDVTLRCDPISSHATLYWYQQALGQGPEFLTYFNYEAQPDKSGLPSDRFSAERPEGSISTLTIQRTEQRDSAMYRCASSLTRDYEQYFGPGTRLTVT.

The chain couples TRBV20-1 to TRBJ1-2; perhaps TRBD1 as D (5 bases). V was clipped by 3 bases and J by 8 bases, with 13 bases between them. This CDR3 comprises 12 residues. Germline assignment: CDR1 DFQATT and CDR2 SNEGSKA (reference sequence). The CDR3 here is CSASFQGRGYTF. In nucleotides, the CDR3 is TGCAGTGCTAGTTTCCAGGGCCGGGGCTACACCTTC.

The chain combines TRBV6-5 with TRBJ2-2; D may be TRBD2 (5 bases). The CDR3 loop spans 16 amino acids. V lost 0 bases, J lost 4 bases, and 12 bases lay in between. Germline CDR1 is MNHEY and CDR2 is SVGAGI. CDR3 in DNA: TGTGCCAGCAGTTACTCTTATGAGGGAATCACCGGGGAGCTGTTTTTT. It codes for CASSYSYEGITGELFF.

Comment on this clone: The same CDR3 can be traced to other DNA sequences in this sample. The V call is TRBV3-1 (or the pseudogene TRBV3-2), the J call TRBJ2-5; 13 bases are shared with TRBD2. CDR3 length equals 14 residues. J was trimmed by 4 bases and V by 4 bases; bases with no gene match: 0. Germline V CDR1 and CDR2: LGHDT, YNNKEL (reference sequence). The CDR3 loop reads CASSRLAGGETQYF. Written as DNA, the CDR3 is TGTGCCAGCAGCCGACTAGCGGGGGGAGAGACCCAGTACTTC.

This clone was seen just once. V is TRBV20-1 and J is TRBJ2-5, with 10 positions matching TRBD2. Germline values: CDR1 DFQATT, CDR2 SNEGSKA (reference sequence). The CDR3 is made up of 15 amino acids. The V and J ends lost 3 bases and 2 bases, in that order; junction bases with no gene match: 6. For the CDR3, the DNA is TGCAGTGCTAGTTGGCTAGCGGGGGCGCAAGAGACCCAGTACTTC. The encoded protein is CSASWLAGAQETQYF.

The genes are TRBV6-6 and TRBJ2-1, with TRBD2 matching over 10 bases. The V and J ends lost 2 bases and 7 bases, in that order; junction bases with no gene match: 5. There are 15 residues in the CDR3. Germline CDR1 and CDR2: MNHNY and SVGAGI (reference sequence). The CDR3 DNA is TGTGCCAGCAGTTACCAGCGGGGGGGACTAAATGAGCAGTTCTTC. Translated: CASSYQRGGLNEQFF.

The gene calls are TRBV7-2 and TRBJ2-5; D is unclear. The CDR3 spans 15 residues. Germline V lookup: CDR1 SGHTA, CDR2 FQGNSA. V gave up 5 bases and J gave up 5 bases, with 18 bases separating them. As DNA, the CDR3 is TGTGCCAGCAGCGCGACTTTAGGAGCTCTTGAGACCCAGTACTTC. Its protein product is CASSATLGALETQYF.

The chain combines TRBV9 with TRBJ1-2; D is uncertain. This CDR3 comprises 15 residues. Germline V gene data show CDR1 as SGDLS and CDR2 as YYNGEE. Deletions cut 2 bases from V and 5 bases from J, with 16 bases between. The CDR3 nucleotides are TGTGCCAGCAGCGTTCAAGACGGGGAGCTGTATGGCTACACCTTC. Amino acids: CASSVQDGELYGYTF.

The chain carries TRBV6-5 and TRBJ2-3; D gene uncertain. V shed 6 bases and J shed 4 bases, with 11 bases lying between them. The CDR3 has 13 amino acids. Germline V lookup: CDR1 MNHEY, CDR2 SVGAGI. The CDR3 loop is CASRIGASDTQYF. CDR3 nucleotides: TGTGCCAGCAGAATCGGTGCTTCAGATACGCAGTATTTT.

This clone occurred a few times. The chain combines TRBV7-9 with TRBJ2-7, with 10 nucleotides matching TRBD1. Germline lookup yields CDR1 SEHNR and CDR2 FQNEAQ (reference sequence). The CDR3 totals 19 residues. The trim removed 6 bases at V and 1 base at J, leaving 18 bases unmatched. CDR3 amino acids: CASSVESPSWDRGSYEQYF. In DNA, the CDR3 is TGTGCCAGCAGTGTCGAATCCCCATCATGGGACAGGGGATCCTACGAGCAGTACTTC.

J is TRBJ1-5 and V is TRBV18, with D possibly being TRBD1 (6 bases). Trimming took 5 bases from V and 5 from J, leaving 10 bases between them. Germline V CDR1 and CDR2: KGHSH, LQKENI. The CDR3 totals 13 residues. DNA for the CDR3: TGTGCCAGCTCAGCCACAGGGTATCAGCCCCAGCATTTT. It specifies CASSATGYQPQHF.

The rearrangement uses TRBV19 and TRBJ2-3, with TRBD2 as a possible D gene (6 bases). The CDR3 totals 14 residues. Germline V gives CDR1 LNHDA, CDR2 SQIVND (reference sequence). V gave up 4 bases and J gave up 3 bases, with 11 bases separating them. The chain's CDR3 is CASSKRAVTDTQYF. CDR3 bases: TGTGCCAGTAGTAAGCGGGCAGTTACAGATACGCAGTATTTT. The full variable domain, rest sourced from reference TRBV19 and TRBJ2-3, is DGGITQSPKYLFRKEGQNVTLSCEQNLNHDAMYWYRQDPGQGLRLIYYSQIVNDFQKGDIAEGYSVSREKKESFPLTVTSAQKNPTAFYLCASSKRAVTDTQYFGPGTRLTVL.

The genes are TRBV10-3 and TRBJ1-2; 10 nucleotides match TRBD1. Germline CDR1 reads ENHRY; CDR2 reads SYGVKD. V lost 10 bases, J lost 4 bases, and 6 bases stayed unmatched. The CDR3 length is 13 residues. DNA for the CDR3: TGTGCCACAGGGGGACAGGGGAGCTATGGCTACACCTTC. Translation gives CATGGQGSYGYTF.

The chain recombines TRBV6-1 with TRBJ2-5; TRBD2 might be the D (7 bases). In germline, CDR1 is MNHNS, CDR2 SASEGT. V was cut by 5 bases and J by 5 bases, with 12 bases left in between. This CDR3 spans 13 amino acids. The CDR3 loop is CASSWKGGETQYF. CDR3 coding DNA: TGTGCCAGCAGTTGGAAGGGGGGGGAGACCCAGTACTTC.

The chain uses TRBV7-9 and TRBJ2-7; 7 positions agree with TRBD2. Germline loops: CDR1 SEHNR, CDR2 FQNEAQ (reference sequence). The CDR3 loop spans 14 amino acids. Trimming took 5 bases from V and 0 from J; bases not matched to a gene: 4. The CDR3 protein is CASSRGGSSYEQYF. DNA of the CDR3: TGTGCCAGCAGCCGCGGGGGTAGCTCCTACGAGCAGTACTTC.

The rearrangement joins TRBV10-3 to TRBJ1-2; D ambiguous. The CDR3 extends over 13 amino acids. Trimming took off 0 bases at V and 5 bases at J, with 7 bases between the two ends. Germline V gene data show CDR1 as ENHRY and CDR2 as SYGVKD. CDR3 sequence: CAISESAGYGYTF. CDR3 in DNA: TGTGCCATCAGTGAGTCGGCAGGTTATGGCTACACCTTC.

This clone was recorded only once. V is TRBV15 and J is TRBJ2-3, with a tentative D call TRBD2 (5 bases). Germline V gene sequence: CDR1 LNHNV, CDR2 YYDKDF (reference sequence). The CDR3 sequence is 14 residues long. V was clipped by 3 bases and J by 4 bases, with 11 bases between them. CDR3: CATSRRRDSDTQYF. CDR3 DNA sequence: TGTGCCACCAGCAGGAGACGGGATTCAGATACGCAGTATTTT.

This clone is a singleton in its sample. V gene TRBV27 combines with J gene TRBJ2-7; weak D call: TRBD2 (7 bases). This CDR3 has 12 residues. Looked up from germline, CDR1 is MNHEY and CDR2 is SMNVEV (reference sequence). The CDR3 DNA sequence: TGTTCGAACCGCGGGGGCGCATACGAGCAGTACTTC. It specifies CSNRGGAYEQYF.

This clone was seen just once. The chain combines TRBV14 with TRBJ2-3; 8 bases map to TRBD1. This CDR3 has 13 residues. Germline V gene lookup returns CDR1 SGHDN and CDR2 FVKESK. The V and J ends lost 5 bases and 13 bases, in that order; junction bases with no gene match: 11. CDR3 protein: CASSSPGTGLKYF. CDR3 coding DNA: TGTGCCAGCAGCTCACCCGGGACAGGCTTGAAGTATTTT.

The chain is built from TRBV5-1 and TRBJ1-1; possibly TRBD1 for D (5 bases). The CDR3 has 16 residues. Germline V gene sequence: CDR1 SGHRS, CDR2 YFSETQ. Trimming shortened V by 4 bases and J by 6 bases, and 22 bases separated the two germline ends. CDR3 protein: CASSPGEGPFGAEAFF. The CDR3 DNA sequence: TGCGCCAGCAGCCCGGGGGAGGGGCCCTTTGGGGCTGAAGCTTTCTTT.

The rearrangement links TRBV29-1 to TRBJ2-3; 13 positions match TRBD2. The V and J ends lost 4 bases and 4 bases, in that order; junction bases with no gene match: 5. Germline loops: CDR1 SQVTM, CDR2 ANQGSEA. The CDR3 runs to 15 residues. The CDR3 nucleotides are TGCAGCGTTGCCACCGGGACTAGCGGGGCAGATACGCAGTATTTT. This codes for CSVATGTSGADTQYF.

The CDR3 nucleotides are TGTGCCAGCAGTTACTCCAGGCAGGCTAACTATGGCTACACCTTC. As protein: CASSYSRQANYGYTF. The gene calls are TRBV6-5 and TRBJ1-2; no clear D. V was clipped by 0 bases and J by 0 bases, with 8 bases between them. The CDR3 runs 15 residues. CDR1 is MNHEY, CDR2 SVGAGI, per germline.